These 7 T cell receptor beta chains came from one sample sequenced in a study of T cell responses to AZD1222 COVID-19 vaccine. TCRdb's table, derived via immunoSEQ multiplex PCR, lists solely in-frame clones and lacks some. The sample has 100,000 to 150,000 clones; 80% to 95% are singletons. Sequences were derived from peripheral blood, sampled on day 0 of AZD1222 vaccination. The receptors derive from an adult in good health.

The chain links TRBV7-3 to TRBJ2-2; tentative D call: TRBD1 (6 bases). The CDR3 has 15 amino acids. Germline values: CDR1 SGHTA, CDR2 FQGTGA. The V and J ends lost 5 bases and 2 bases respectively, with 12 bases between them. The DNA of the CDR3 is TGTGCCAGCAGCCAGTTACAGGGTAACACCGGGGAGCTGTTTTTT. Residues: CASSQLQGNTGELFF.

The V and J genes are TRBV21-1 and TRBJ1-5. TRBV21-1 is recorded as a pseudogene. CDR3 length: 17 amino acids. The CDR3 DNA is TGTGCCAGCAGCAAAGCCAGCCGGCCTTGGAGCAATCAGCCCCAGCATTTT. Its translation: CASSKASRPWSNQPQHF.

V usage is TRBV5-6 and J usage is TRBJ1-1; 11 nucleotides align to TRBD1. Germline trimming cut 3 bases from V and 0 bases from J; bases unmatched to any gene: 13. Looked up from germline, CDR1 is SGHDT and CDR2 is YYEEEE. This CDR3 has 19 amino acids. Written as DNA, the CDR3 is TGTGCCAGCAGCTCGCCCGGGACAGGGGGGGATACGATGAACACTGAAGCTTTCTTT. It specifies CASSSPGTGGDTMNTEAFF. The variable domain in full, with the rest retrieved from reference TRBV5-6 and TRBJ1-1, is DAGVTQSPTHLIKTRGQQVTLRCSPKSGHDTVSWYQQALGQGPQFIFQYYEEEERQRGNFPDRFSGHQFPNYSSELNVNALLLGDSALYLCASSSPGTGGDTMNTEAFFGQGTRLTVV.

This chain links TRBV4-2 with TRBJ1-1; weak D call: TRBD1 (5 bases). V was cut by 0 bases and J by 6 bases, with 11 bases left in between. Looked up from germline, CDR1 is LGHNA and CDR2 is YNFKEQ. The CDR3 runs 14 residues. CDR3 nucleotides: TGTGCCAGCAGCCAAGACTTGGGGGTGGCTGAAGCTTTCTTT. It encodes CASSQDLGVAEAFF.

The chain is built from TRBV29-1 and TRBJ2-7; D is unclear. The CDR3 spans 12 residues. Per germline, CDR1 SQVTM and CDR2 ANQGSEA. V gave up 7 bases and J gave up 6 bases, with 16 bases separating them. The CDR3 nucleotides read TGCAGCGCACACTACCCCTGGGGCGAGCAGTACTTC. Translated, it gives CSAHYPWGEQYF.

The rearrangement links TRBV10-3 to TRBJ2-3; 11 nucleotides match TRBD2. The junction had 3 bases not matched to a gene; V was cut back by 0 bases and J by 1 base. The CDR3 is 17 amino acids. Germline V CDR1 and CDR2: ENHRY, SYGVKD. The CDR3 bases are TGTGCCATCAGTGAGTCGCTGACTAGCGGGGGCACAGATACGCAGTATTTT. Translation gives CAISESLTSGGTDTQYF.

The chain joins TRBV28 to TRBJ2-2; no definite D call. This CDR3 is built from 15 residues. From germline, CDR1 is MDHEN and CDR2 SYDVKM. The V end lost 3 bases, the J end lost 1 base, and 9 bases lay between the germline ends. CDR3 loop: CASSFTWGNTGELFF. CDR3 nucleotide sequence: TGTGCCAGCAGTTTTACGTGGGGGAACACCGGGGAGCTGTTTTTT.